The rows below give T cell receptor beta chains drawn from one sample of a study of PD-L1 blockade in urothelial cancer. Repertoires were generated with immunoSEQ multiplex PCR, while TCRdb's copy carries only in-frame clones and drops some. The sample carries 45,000 to 50,000 clones, approximately 80% recorded once. The source material was PBMCs, sampled around atezolizumab (anti-PD-L1) treatment. These receptors were obtained from a man in his 70s with urothelial cancer. CDR3s include the opening cysteine and the closing phenylalanine or tryptophan. Fields, in order: V gene, J gene, D gene, clone size, CDR3 protein, CDR3 DNA. A D gene is named only where the DNA matches it firmly. Clone sizes are given selectively: once, few, many, or a class where the clone is expanded.

>TRBV6-6|TRBJ1-5|-|-
CASSQQGSNQPQHF
TGTGCCAGCAGTCAGCAGGGGAGCAATCAGCCCCAGCATTTT
>TRBV28|TRBJ2-7|-|-
CASSFPGRLTYEQYF
TGTGCCAGCAGTTTTCCCGGAAGACTTACCTACGAGCAGTACTTC
>TRBV5-5|TRBJ1-1|-|-
CASSLRVAGFRMNTEAFF
TGTGCCAGCAGCTTGAGGGTGGCAGGGTTCAGAATGAACACTGAAGCTTTCTTT
>TRBV5-1|TRBJ2-1|TRBD2|-
CASSPRGGSSYNEQFF
TGCGCCAGCAGCCCCCGGGGGGGGAGCTCCTACAATGAGCAGTTCTTC
>TRBV10-1|TRBJ2-7|-|-
CASSRDSGGEQYF
TGCGCCAGCAGCCGGGACAGCGGGGGCGAGCAGTACTTC
>TRBV7-7|TRBJ2-5|TRBD1|-
CASSIGGTETQYF
TGTGCTAGCAGTATAGGGGGCACAGAGACCCAGTACTTC
>TRBV10-3|TRBJ2-5|TRBD1|-
CAISGTGGGLETQYF
TGTGCCATCAGTGGGACAGGGGGCGGATTGGAGACCCAGTACTTC
>TRBV6-6|TRBJ2-7|TRBD2|-
CASSQSSGPERDF
TGTGCCAGCAGCCAATCTAGCGGGCCGGAGAGGGACTTC
>TRBV10-2|TRBJ2-7|-|-
CASSESRRSASYEQYF
TGCGCCAGCAGTGAGTCGAGGCGTAGCGCGAGCTACGAGCAGTACTTC
>TRBV11-1|TRBJ2-1|TRBD1|-
CASSSRTGDNEQFF
TGTGCCAGCAGCTCCCGGACAGGGGACAATGAGCAGTTCTTC
>TRBV6-4|TRBJ2-1|-|-
CASSEGRDGRNEQFF
TGTGCCAGCAGTGAAGGCAGGGATGGACGGAATGAGCAGTTCTTC
>TRBV20-1|TRBJ2-7|-|-
CSAETSYEQYF
TGCAGTGCTGAGACTAGCTACGAGCAGTACTTC
>TRBV5-1|TRBJ1-1|-|many
CASSLVWANTEAFF
TGCGCCAGCAGCTTGGTATGGGCGAACACTGAAGCTTTCTTT
>TRBV18|TRBJ2-7|TRBD2|-
CASSLEAGTSGYEQYF
TGTGCCAGCTCGCTGGAAGCCGGGACTAGCGGCTACGAGCAGTACTTC
>TRBV6-5|TRBJ2-7|TRBD1|-
CASSPGTDGYEQYF
TGTGCCAGCAGTCCCGGGACAGATGGCTACGAGCAGTACTTC
>TRBV5-1|TRBJ2-1|TRBD1|-
CASSSGTGGGNEQFF
TGCGCCAGCAGCTCCGGGACAGGGGGCGGGAATGAGCAGTTCTTC
>TRBV4-2|TRBJ2-7|TRBD2|-
CASSQVTSGSYEQYF
TGTGCCAGCAGCCAAGTGACTAGCGGGTCCTACGAGCAGTACTTC
>TRBV7-2|TRBJ1-5|TRBD1|-
CASSLFGQGNNQPQHF
TGTGCCAGCAGCTTATTTGGACAGGGGAACAATCAGCCCCAGCATTTT
>TRBV30|TRBJ2-7|TRBD1|-
CAWSVNRGSSYEQYF
TGTGCCTGGAGTGTGAACAGGGGTTCCTCCTACGAGCAGTACTTC
>TRBV5-4|TRBJ2-7|-|-
CASSLDLASYEQYF
TGTGCCAGCAGCTTGGATTTAGCCTCCTACGAGCAGTACTTC
>TRBV6-5|TRBJ2-7|TRBD1|once
CASRSDRGSSYEQYF
TGTGCCAGCAGATCAGACAGGGGCTCTTCGTACGAGCAGTACTTC
>TRBV5-1|TRBJ1-3|TRBD1|-
CASSGGGAGNTIYF
TGCGCCAGCAGTGGAGGGGGCGCTGGAAACACCATATATTTT
>TRBV19|TRBJ2-1|TRBD1|-
CASSIRYGTGLENEQFF
TGTGCCAGTAGTATACGGTACGGGACAGGGCTGGAAAATGAGCAGTTCTTC
>TRBV29-1|TRBJ2-5|TRBD1|-
CSVRTGEETQYF
TGCAGCGTTAGGACAGGCGAAGAGACCCAGTACTTC
>TRBV4-2|TRBJ2-1|TRBD1|-
CASSQPQGLNEQFF
TGTGCCAGCAGCCAGCCACAGGGGTTGAATGAGCAGTTCTTC
>TRBV18|TRBJ2-1|TRBD1|-
CASSREPGQGNEQFF
TGTGCCAGCTCCCGAGAACCGGGACAGGGAAATGAGCAGTTCTTC
>TRBV2|TRBJ2-7|-|-
CASSFQGWQYF
TGTGCCAGCAGTTTTCAGGGGTGGCAGTACTTC
>TRBV6-5|TRBJ2-1|TRBD2|-
CASSFIAGAYNEQFF
TGTGCCAGCAGTTTTATAGCGGGAGCTTACAATGAGCAGTTCTTC
>TRBV18|TRBJ2-7|-|-
CASSPHPSLVSEQYF
TGTGCCAGCTCACCACATCCTAGCTTAGTGAGCGAGCAGTACTTC
>TRBV2|TRBJ1-3|-|-
CASSSDTLGNTIYF
TGTGCCAGCAGTTCGGACACTCTCGGAAACACCATATATTTT
>TRBV5-1|TRBJ1-4|TRBD1|-
CASSREGAAEKLFF
TGCGCCAGCAGCCGGGAGGGGGCTGCTGAAAAACTGTTTTTT
>TRBV15|TRBJ2-1|TRBD1|-
CATSLGDRGYNEQFF
TGTGCCACCAGCCTAGGGGACAGGGGATACAATGAGCAGTTCTTC
>TRBV5-6|TRBJ2-5|TRBD1|-
CASYQIVGQNQETQYF
TGTGCCAGCTATCAAATCGTGGGACAGAACCAAGAGACCCAGTACTTC
>TRBV2|TRBJ2-5|TRBD2|-
CASSEGLAGVGRETQYF
TGTGCCAGCAGTGAAGGGCTAGCGGGAGTAGGGAGAGAGACCCAGTACTTC
>TRBV11-2|TRBJ2-3|TRBD2|-
CASSLTLAGSTDTQYF
TGTGCCAGCAGCCTCACTCTAGCGGGCAGCACAGATACGCAGTATTTT
>TRBV30|TRBJ1-6|-|-
CAWRIQGFQPLHF
TGTGCCTGGAGGATACAGGGTTTCCAACCCCTCCACTTT
>TRBV6-5|TRBJ2-5|-|-
CASSFAGTVEGETQYF
TGTGCCAGCAGTTTCGCCGGGACAGTGGAGGGCGAGACCCAGTACTTC
>TRBV9|TRBJ2-1|TRBD1|-
CASSAMGQGPQFF
TGTGCCAGCAGCGCCATGGGACAGGGTCCCCAGTTCTTC
>TRBV11-2|TRBJ2-1|TRBD2|-
CASSPPSGREGREQFF
TGTGCCAGCAGCCCACCGTCAGGGCGGGAGGGCCGTGAGCAGTTCTTC
>TRBV18|TRBJ2-3|TRBD2|-
CASYAGGSTDTQYF
TGTGCCAGTTATGCGGGAGGGAGCACGGATACGCAGTATTTT
>TRBV27|TRBJ2-5|-|once
CASSHSHQETQYF
TGTGCCAGCAGTCACTCCCATCAAGAGACCCAGTACTTC
>TRBV27|TRBJ2-7|-|-
CASTIPADPYEQYF
TGTGCCAGCACCATCCCAGCGGACCCTTACGAGCAGTACTTC
>TRBV6-5|TRBJ1-4|TRBD1|-
CASSYRQGVGEKLFF
TGTGCCAGCAGTTACAGACAGGGGGTAGGGGAAAAACTGTTTTTT
>TRBV2|TRBJ1-1|TRBD1|-
CASSADRGDTEAFF
TGTGCCAGCAGTGCGGACAGGGGAGACACTGAAGCTTTCTTT
>TRBV7-8|TRBJ2-1|-|-
CASSPGSGGLSYNEQFF
TGTGCCAGCAGCCCTGGGTCCGGGGGGCTTTCCTACAATGAGCAGTTCTTC
>TRBV15|TRBJ2-1|-|-
CATSRDAGLDEQFF
TGTGCCACCAGCAGAGATGCAGGGTTGGATGAGCAGTTCTTC
>TRBV6-5|TRBJ2-1|-|-
CASSYDRMMNEQFF
TGTGCCAGCAGTTACGACAGGATGATGAATGAGCAGTTCTTC
>TRBV29-1|TRBJ2-5|-|-
CSVEDSATQETQYF
TGCAGCGTTGAAGATAGCGCAACCCAAGAGACCCAGTACTTC
>TRBV7-9|TRBJ1-2|-|-
CASSLLPLNYGYTF
TGTGCCAGCAGCTTATTACCACTCAACTATGGCTACACCTTC
>TRBV23-1|TRBJ2-7|TRBD2|-
CASSQSGLAGGPAVYEQYF
TGCGCCAGCAGTCAATCGGGGCTAGCGGGAGGGCCTGCTGTCTACGAGCAGTACTTC
>TRBV6-1|TRBJ1-1|TRBD1|-
CASSVSTGGRGTEAFF
TGTGCCAGCAGTGTCTCAACAGGGGGCAGAGGCACTGAAGCTTTCTTT
>TRBV10-2|TRBJ2-7|-|-
CASQGQVTYEQYF
TGCGCCAGCCAAGGCCAGGTGACCTACGAGCAGTACTTC
>TRBV15|TRBJ2-1|TRBD2|-
CATSRGLAGVYEQFF
TGTGCCACCAGCAGAGGGCTAGCGGGAGTGTATGAGCAGTTCTTC
>TRBV19|TRBJ2-2|TRBD1|-
CASSRGQGRDGELFF
TGTGCCAGTAGTCGAGGACAGGGGAGGGACGGGGAGCTGTTTTTT